This T cell receptor beta chain was recorded in a study of blood T cell repertoires in COVID-19 (TCRdb year 2020). At the level of the whole study: Samples covering the acute and convalescent phases of COVID-19 were provided by collaborators in the United States, Italy and Spain. The prospective study material was composed of cDNA or gDNA derived from T cells, B-cell-depleted T cells, or PBMCs. Deeply sampled blood TCRbeta repertoires from subjects exposed to, actively infected with, or recovered from COVID-19 were included in the dataset. The repertoires were released in a freely available public database intended as a resource for research on the immune response to SARS-CoV-2. Samples were obtained from the ongoing ImmuneRACE study (first 160 participants) and from over a thousand subjects provided by 6 global collaborators. Sample metadata almost always included a de-identified subject ID, COVID-19 status, age in years and sex. Where available, HLA class I and class II types were taken from metadata supplied by the sample provider and were not determined by assay-based typing. Here is what the overall study found, with its caveats: The quantity of clinical and demographic metadata differed by source and by participant and was supplied without curation.

In the prospective study, participants were about 18 to 95 years old, resided in 24 geographic areas of the United States, and were enrolled through a virtual design. In the prospective study, cohorts were assigned on the basis of participant-reported clinical history obtained from a screening survey and a study questionnaire. Recovered participants in ImmuneRACE Cohort 3 were defined by two consecutive negative NP/OP PCR tests, clearance by a healthcare professional, or resolution of symptoms. Each participant in the prospective study had whole blood, serum and a nasopharyngeal or oropharyngeal swab collected by mobile phlebotomists. Prospective study participants could optionally give additional blood draws and questionnaires over a roughly two-month period. Before DNA extraction, blood samples from the prospective study were shipped at room temperature or frozen. The germline V gene gives CDR1 as SQVTM and CDR2 as ANQGSEA. V sheds 2 bases and J sheds 4 bases, leaving 8 bases between their ends. From the cysteine up to the phenylalanine, the CDR3 has a length of 12 residues. Of all the DNA, just the CDR3 is kept, 36 bases in frame from base 1.

TCRbeta CDR3 regions were amplified from genomic DNA by means of the immunoSEQ Assay, a bias-controlled multiplex PCR. The original methods were these. Nucleated cell counts per sample were estimated from amplification of reference gene primers within the assay. Sequence reads were collapsed and filtered to measure the absolute abundance of every unique TCRbeta CDR3 rearrangement. For each sample, productive Simpson clonality was calculated by taking the square root of Simpson's diversity index across productive rearrangements. Imported from immuneACCESS, the table was reduced by TCRdb to in-frame sequences with V and J called. These copies leave out some clones; in studies compared against another copy, an unresolved V gene accounts for under half, and the cause of the remainder is not known. D and trimming were read from the DNA, whereas the V and J calls and clone size are those reported in that table. A total of some 380,000 clones appear in this sample, 70% to 90% of them only once. The ten largest clones represent 1.3% of the sample.

Turning to this clone: There is no known antigen for this receptor. Per-base quality was not reported, and no clone a single base away is much larger than it.

The chain was built from TRBV29-1 and TRBJ1-1; possibly the D gene is TRBD1, per 6 matching bases. This clonotype was obtained from a man aged 25-40 years who had recovered from COVID-19. Sequencing was performed on PBMCs or T cells enriched from blood (not recorded which). DNA sequence: TGCAGCGTTGAACAGGGGCCCACTGAAGCTTTCTTT. Its protein product is CSVEQGPTEAFF.